This T cell receptor (beta chain) is from a study of shared clonotypes between healthy human individuals (dated by TCRdb to between 2020 and 2021). Notes on the research overall: A few men and two women, aged 18 to 49 years, made up the cohort. Leukapheresis yielded between about 0.94 and 9 billion PBMCs per donor. The study deeply sequenced blood TCR repertoires of about 5 healthy adults to estimate repertoire size and the extent of clonotype sharing between individuals. To increase sequencing depth and limit assay-specific biases, TCR repertoire library preparation and sequencing were carried out by different laboratories using diverse techniques. For each donor, CD4 naive and CD4 memory were each run on three plates, CD8 naive on two plates, and CD8 memory on one plate. The study at large found these results: The genetic and exposure-history diversity represented was limited by the small number of donors. Sampling was limited to blood, and TCR repertoires in tissue likely differ from TCR repertoires in blood. Roughly 5% of naive CD4, more than 3% of naive CD8, 2% to 2.5% of memory CD4, and around 0.42% of memory CD8 clonotypes were shared across a handful of donors. Incomplete sequencing was indicated by rarefaction of sorted-subset datasets, despite the large sequencing depth. Pairwise subsampling led to the expectation that sequencing depth would affect the degree of clonotype sharing among donors. Larger estimated clonotype richness was generally found for naive subsets than for memory subsets. Higher generation probabilities were observed for clonotypes shared by all four sorted-subset donors than for non-shared clonotypes.

TCR CDR3 regions were amplified from genomic DNA by multiplex PCR using the deep immunoSEQ assay. Genomic DNA extracted from each cell subset was distributed evenly over all wells of several immunoSEQ 96-well plates, and each plate served as one replicate. For sorted subsets, around 200 ng genomic DNA, equal to tens of thousands of T cell genomes, was loaded into each replicate PCR. The purified libraries were quantified using a Qubit 3.0 fluorometer, sized with a Bioanalyzer 2100, and then quantified again using the KAPA Library Quantification kit. Every immunoSEQ 96-well plate was sequenced on a dedicated single-read 150-cycle Illumina NextSeq 550 flow cell. The paper's processing steps were these. Because only junctional sequences without quality scores were contained in the immunoSEQ output, filtering matching that applied to full-length reads could not be performed. Sequences were annotated with PyIR, a Python wrapper for IgBLAST v1.9, and V/J genes and CDR3 were assigned using IMGT germline references. Any read was removed if the V/J assignment was weak (E-value above 1e-6), the CDR3 was missing, or the read contained stop codons, out-of-frame junctions, or ambiguous translated residues. V3J clonotypes were defined as sequences sharing an identical inferred V gene, J gene, and CDR3 amino acid sequence. Percentage overlap between repertoires was calculated by dividing the number of shared unique clonotypes by the size of the smaller repertoire. Richness of each repertoire was evaluated using RTK rarefaction, the Chao1 estimator, and Recon v2.1 estimates of unobserved clonotypes. OLGA was used to compute generation probabilities for all TCRbeta clonotypes that the gDNA method yielded from a handful of donors. The table was pulled from immuneACCESS by TCRdb, which kept in-frame rearrangements only. Such tables lose some clones; where checked, under half of the loss comes from unresolved V genes, and the rest has no known cause. D and trimming come from the DNA, and the V and J calls and clone size come from that table. The sample profile shows fewer than 2.5 million clones; 93% of them were found once. The ten largest clones capture about 0.38% of the sample.

Healthy HIV-negative adults with no recently reported acute infections or vaccinations were included as donors. Every donor was a Caucasian adult residing in Nashville, Tennessee, USA. CD4+ T cells were enriched by magnetic negative selection, after which naive cells were positively selected on CD45RA and the negative fraction was taken as the memory subset. Blood was collected by leukapheresis, and PBMCs were isolated by Ficoll-Histopaque density gradient centrifugation and then cryopreserved in liquid nitrogen vapor phase. Purity and quantity of every magnetically sorted T cell population were checked by analytical flow cytometry. Genomic DNA was isolated from each sorted fraction and quantified by UV absorbance on a Nanodrop 2000c. The CDR3 starts with the cysteine, ends with the phenylalanine, and has 17 residues. Solely the CDR3 DNA is kept, with 51 bases framed from the first base. V is shortened by 5 bases, J by 5 bases, and the region joining them spans 24 bases. According to the germline V gene, CDR1 reads KGHSH and CDR2 reads LQKENI.

With regard to this clone: Its antigen has not been determined. Per-nucleotide qualities are absent, and no much larger clonotype sits a single base away.

The TCR comes from a man aged 18 to 29 in good health. Some clones in this sample may be carry-over from other donors' samples. Sequencing was performed on naive CD4+ T cells from PBMCs. Interpreted using the paper, the cell subset or site label stands for: CD45RA+ positively selected. The chain uses TRBV18 and TRBJ2-5, with the D segment possibly TRBD1 or TRBD2, each aligning over 5 bases. Here the CDR3 is given as CASSNLAGAAEGETQYF. The nucleotide sequence is TGTGCCAGCTCAAACTTAGCCGGAGCGGCCGAGGGGGAGACCCAGTACTTC.